Following are 6 T cell receptor beta chains from one sample sequenced in a study of T cell responses to AZD1222 COVID-19 vaccine. Method: immunoSEQ multiplex PCR; TCRdb's copy keeps in-frame clones and lacks some. The sample lists fewer than 200,000 clones, around nine tenths seen once, with less than 3% in the top ten. The sample was peripheral blood, taken on day 0 of AZD1222 vaccination. These receptors all stem from an adult in good health.

The chain employs TRBV18 and TRBJ1-2; D is unclear. V lost 0 bases, J lost 1 base, and 12 bases lay in between. This CDR3 contains 16 residues. Germline V gene sequence: CDR1 KGHSH, CDR2 LQKENI. In DNA, the CDR3 is TGTGCCAGCTCACCACCGTTACAAACCTATAACTATGGCTACACCTTC. Translated, it gives CASSPPLQTYNYGYTF.

The CDR3 bases are TGTGCCAGCAGCTTAGGTATCAGTCCCTCCTACGAGCAGTACTTC. Translating gives CASSLGISPSYEQYF. The chain uses TRBV7-2 and TRBJ2-7; D is unclear. V was shortened by 1 base and J by 0 bases, with 10 bases between the two germline ends. The CDR3 spans 15 residues. From germline, CDR1 is SGHTA and CDR2 FQGNSA.

CDR3 in DNA: TGTGCCAGCAGTTACCCGGGGGGGCAGTTCTTC. It is translated as CASSYPGGQFF. The gene calls are TRBV6-5 and TRBJ2-1; 7 nucleotides align to TRBD2. V shed 2 bases and J 12 bases; nucleotides not matched to a gene: 1. Germline CDR1 MNHEY, CDR2 SVGAGI. CDR3 length: 11 residues.

The gene calls are TRBV29-1 and TRBJ1-1; D ambiguous. V lost 6 bases to trimming and J lost 1 base, with 15 bases between them. There are 14 residues in the CDR3. Germline values: CDR1 SQVTM, CDR2 ANQGSEA. DNA for the CDR3: TGCAGCGTCGATGGATGGGAGGAGAACACTGAAGCTTTCTTT. Translation: CSVDGWEENTEAFF. Complete variable domain (other parts from reference TRBV29-1 and TRBJ1-1): SAVISQKPSRDICQRGTSLTIQCQVDSQVTMMFWYRQQPGQSLTLIATANQGSEATYESGFVIDKFPISRPNLTFSTLTVSNMSPEDSSIYLCSVDGWEENTEAFFGQGTRLTVV.

J is TRBJ1-2 and V is TRBV11-3; D is undetermined. CDR1 and CDR2 (germline): SGHNT, YENEEA. Trimming shortened V by 3 bases and J by 5 bases, and 19 bases separated the two germline ends. The CDR3 totals 16 residues. In DNA form, the CDR3 reads TGTGCCAGCAGCTTTAACCTGTTGGGTGTGCCGTATGGCTACACCTTC. This translates into CASSFNLLGVPYGYTF.

The chain employs TRBV5-6 and TRBJ1-1; D might be TRBD1 (6 bases). Germline assignment: CDR1 SGHDT and CDR2 YYEEEE. The ends were cut back, 4 bases at V and 0 bases at J, with 10 bases in the middle. The CDR3 covers 14 residues. CDR3 protein: CASSAAGVNTEAFF. In nucleotides, the CDR3 is TGTGCCAGCAGCGCGGCAGGGGTGAACACTGAAGCTTTCTTT.